These 19 T cell receptor beta chains share one sample of origin, sequenced in a study of regulatory and conventional T cells in RAG deficiency. Clones were read by immunoSEQ multiplex PCR, and TCRdb kept only the in-frame ones, dropping some. The data show 10,000 to 15,000 clones, with about 92% seen just once and approximately 1% held by the top ten. Genomic DNA came from blood conventional CD4+ T cells gated CD25-low CD127-high. These records were also assigned to another study, of regulatory T cells. That paper notes: Primers: 52 TRBV forward and 13 TRBJ reverse.

The sample comprised CD4+ effector T cells sorted from blood. Source of these receptors: a human donor in good health.

The J gene is TRBJ1-3, the V gene TRBV7-9, with TRBD1 as a possible D gene (6 bases). V dropped 5 bases and J dropped 0 bases, with 14 bases sitting between them. The CDR3 runs 16 residues. Per the germline V gene, CDR1 is SEHNR and CDR2 is FQNEAQ (reference sequence). CDR3 nucleotide sequence: TGTGCCAGCAGCACCTGGACAGCAGCCTCTGGAAACACCATATATTTT. Its translation: CASSTWTAASGNTIYF. Full variable domain (remainder filled in from reference TRBV7-9 and TRBJ1-3): DTGVSQNPRHKITKRGQNVTFRCDPISEHNRLYWYRQTLGQGPEFLTYFQNEAQLEKSRLLSDRFSAERPKGSFSTLEIQRTEQGDSAMYLCASSTWTAASGNTIYFGEGSWLTVV.

In its sample, this clone was seen a few times. The J gene is TRBJ1-6, the V gene TRBV6-4, with 8 bases matching TRBD1. The CDR3 length is 14 residues. With V trimmed by 6 bases and J by 5 bases, 3 bases remained unmatched. The germline gives CDR1 MRHNA, CDR2 SNTAGT. The CDR3 region has the DNA TGTGCCAGCAGCCGGACAGGGAATAATTCACCCCTCCACTTT. Residues: CASSRTGNNSPLHF.

The J gene is TRBJ2-7, the V gene TRBV12-2; the table assigns TRBD2, which was not confirmed against the DNA. TRBV12-2 is a pseudogene segment. The CDR3 has 15 amino acids. The CDR3 region has the DNA TGTGCAAGTCGCTTACCTGAATTTAGAGGCTACGAGCAGTACTTC. Translating gives CASRLPEFRGYEQYF.

This clone was picked up a small number of times. The CDR3 loop reads CASNQQGQETQYF. CDR3 coding DNA: TGTGCCAGCAACCAACAGGGACAGGAGACCCAGTACTTC. This chain uses TRBV9 with TRBJ2-5; 7 positions match TRBD1. J gave up 5 bases and V 6 bases, and 7 bases lay outside the gene matches. The CDR3 is made up of 13 amino acids. Germline values: CDR1 SGDLS, CDR2 YYNGEE.

J is TRBJ1-1 and V is TRBV5-8; D possibly corresponds to TRBD1 (5 bases). CDR3 length: 15 residues. V was clipped by 4 bases and J by 4 bases, with 17 bases between them. Germline V CDR1 and CDR2: SGHTS, YDEGEE. CDR3 in DNA: TGTGCCAGCAGCCTTACTCAGGGTCGGTTCACTGAAGCTTTCTTT. It yields the protein CASSLTQGRFTEAFF.

The chain employs TRBV10-3 and TRBJ1-6, with 7 bases aligning to TRBD1. With 5 bases clipped from V and 7 bases from J, the junction kept 8 bases outside the gene matches. The germline V gene encodes CDR1 ENHRY and CDR2 SYGVKD. The CDR3 spans 15 residues. The CDR3 DNA reads TGTGCCATCAGTCAGGGGGTAGGGGCGAATTCACCCCTCCACTTT. The encoded protein is CAISQGVGANSPLHF.

This clone was seen a few times. The chain has TRBV19 and TRBJ1-2; D ambiguous. CDR1 is LNHDA, CDR2 SQIVND, per germline (reference sequence). Trimming cost V 6 bases and J 5 bases, with 16 bases left between them. This CDR3 comprises 14 residues. The CDR3 nucleotides read TGTGCCAGTAGACTGACCCAATCTGTGTATGGCTACACCTTC. The encoded protein is CASRLTQSVYGYTF.

This rearrangement joins TRBV19 to TRBJ1-5; D gene unclear. In germline, CDR1 is LNHDA, CDR2 SQIVND (reference sequence). This CDR3 has 16 residues. V shed 3 bases and J shed 0 bases, with 12 bases lying between them. This CDR3 is CASSILRLSSNQPQHF. The CDR3 coding sequence is TGTGCCAGTAGTATTCTTCGGTTATCTAGCAATCAGCCCCAGCATTTT.

The rearrangement uses TRBV10-3 and TRBJ2-7, with a tentative D call TRBD2 (6 bases). Germline loops: CDR1 ENHRY, CDR2 SYGVKD. The length of the CDR3 is 15 residues. V was shortened by 2 bases and J by 6 bases, with 17 bases between the two germline ends. CDR3 nucleotide sequence: TGTGCCATCAGTGAGGGTAGCGGAGAGTCCACCGAGCAGTACTTC. Residues: CAISEGSGESTEQYF.

This chain links TRBV7-3 with TRBJ1-1, with TRBD1 matching 10 bases. Germline lookup yields CDR1 SGHTA and CDR2 FQGTGA. The CDR3 contains 15 residues. The V and J ends lost 2 bases and 5 bases, in that order; junction bases with no gene match: 5. The CDR3 nucleotides are TGTGCCAGCAGCTTATATAGGACAGGGGGAACTGAAGCTTTCTTT. Protein product: CASSLYRTGGTEAFF. Based on the CDR3 plus reference TRBV7-3 and TRBJ1-1, the full variable domain is GAGVSQTPSNKVTEKGKYVELRCDPISGHTALYWYRQSLGQGPEFLIYFQGTGAADDSGLPNDRFFAVRPEGSVSTLKIQRTERGDSAVYLCASSLYRTGGTEAFFGQGTRLTVV.

The V and J genes are TRBV5-1 and TRBJ2-1; 11 bases fit TRBD2. CDR3 length: 16 residues. Germline V gives CDR1 SGHRS, CDR2 YFSETQ. V was pared by 1 base and J by 3 bases, with 3 bases of the junction left unmatched. The CDR3 DNA is TGCGCCAGCAGCTTGACTAGCGGGAGTTTCTACAATGAGCAGTTCTTC. Translating it yields CASSLTSGSFYNEQFF.

This chain joins TRBV19 and TRBJ2-1; TRBD1 agrees at 8 bases. V lost 3 bases to trimming and J lost 9 bases; unmatched junction nucleotides: 1. Germline V gene sequence: CDR1 LNHDA, CDR2 SQIVND (reference sequence). CDR3 size: 12 residues. The CDR3 region is CASSIGTGEQFF. The CDR3 DNA is TGTGCCAGTAGTATCGGGACAGGTGAGCAGTTCTTC.

This clone has only one observation. J is TRBJ2-5 and V is TRBV19; D is tentatively TRBD1 or TRBD2 (6 bases each). The J call may be faulty, since TRBJ2-7 better matches the DNA end. The CDR3 contains 16 residues. Germline V gene lookup returns CDR1 LNHDA and CDR2 SQIVND (reference sequence). The CDR3, as DNA: TGTGCCAGTAGTAAAGGGGGGACCCTTTACTCCTACGAGCAGTACTTC. Its translation: CASSKGGTLYSYEQYF.

The chain carries TRBV6-1 and TRBJ1-1; D perhaps matches TRBD1 (5 bases). The CDR3 has 15 residues. The V gene lost 2 bases and the J gene lost 1 base, with 11 bases spanning the gap. Germline V gene lookup returns CDR1 MNHNS and CDR2 SASEGT. The CDR3 is CASSERARANTEAFF. The CDR3 DNA reads as TGTGCCAGCAGTGAACGGGCCAGGGCGAACACTGAAGCTTTCTTT.

V and J are TRBV19 and TRBJ1-5; D is unresolved. Germline V gene sequence: CDR1 LNHDA, CDR2 SQIVND (reference sequence). V was clipped by 1 base and J by 4 bases, with 14 bases between them. The CDR3 is 16 residues long. CDR3 sequence reads: CASSIAFREKNQPQHF. DNA of the CDR3: TGTGCCAGTAGTATAGCATTCCGGGAGAAAAATCAGCCCCAGCATTTT.

This chain uses TRBV9 with TRBJ2-5; D perhaps matches TRBD2 (5 bases). Trimming cost V 0 bases and J 0 bases, with 12 bases left between them. CDR3 length: 16 residues. In germline, CDR1 is SGDLS, CDR2 YYNGEE. The CDR3 sequence is CASSVATDSYQETQYF. For the CDR3, the DNA is TGTGCCAGCAGCGTAGCTACGGACTCCTACCAAGAGACCCAGTACTTC.

The V call is TRBV5-1, the J call TRBJ2-2; D gene ambiguous. CDR3 size: 15 residues. The germline V gene has CDR1 SGHRS and CDR2 YFSETQ. Trimming stripped 0 bases from V and 5 bases from J, with 11 bases between. The CDR3 nucleotides read TGCGCCAGCAGCTTGGCCGTCGGCAGTACCGGGGAGCTGTTTTTT. It is translated as CASSLAVGSTGELFF.

The chain has TRBV18 and TRBJ1-1; TRBD1 agrees at 7 bases. Trimming took 5 bases from V and 4 from J; bases not matched to a gene: 4. The CDR3 loop spans 13 amino acids. Looked up from germline, CDR1 is KGHSH and CDR2 is LQKENI. DNA of the CDR3: TGTGCCAGCTCATTCCGGGACAGCACTGAAGCTTTCTTT. Translating it yields CASSFRDSTEAFF.

The chain employs TRBV14 and TRBJ2-1, with TRBD2 as a possible D gene (6 bases). The CDR3 spans 14 residues. Germline lookup yields CDR1 SGHDN and CDR2 FVKESK. The germline V and J ends were trimmed by 6 bases and 7 bases, with 16 bases remaining between them. CDR3 amino acids: CASRKVGGGNEQFF. Here the CDR3 DNA reads TGTGCCAGCAGAAAAGTGGGAGGTGGTAATGAGCAGTTCTTC.